Shown below are 30 T cell receptor beta chains from a single sample sequenced in a study of glioma-infiltrating T cells after dendritic cell vaccination (dated by TCRdb to about 2016). The library was made by the immunoSEQ multiplex PCR assay. The table was pulled from immuneACCESS by TCRdb, which kept in-frame rearrangements only. Such tables lose some clones; where checked, under half of the loss comes from unresolved V genes, and the rest has no known cause. This sample comprises about 92,000 clones, more than 75% of them detected only once. Less than 20% of the sample belongs to the ten largest clones. The starting material was blood, obtained before dendritic cell vaccination. Every receptor here comes from a human donor with glioblastoma.

The genes are TRBV5-1 and TRBJ2-5, with D perhaps TRBD2 (5 bases). V lost 0 bases, J lost 5 bases, and 11 bases lay in between. CDR1 and CDR2 from the germline V gene are SGHRS and YFSETQ. The CDR3 covers 14 residues. This CDR3 is CASSLASSRETQYF. For the CDR3, the DNA is TGCGCCAGCAGCTTGGCTTCTAGCAGGGAGACCCAGTACTTC.

The rearrangement joins TRBV28 to TRBJ2-7, with 9 positions matching TRBD1. CDR1 is MDHEN and CDR2 is SYDVKM in the germline V gene. This CDR3 spans 14 amino acids. V lost 6 bases and J lost 4; bases outside the gene matches: 7. CDR3 sequence (DNA): TGTGCCAGCAGCTTGACAGGGGGACAGTACGAGCAGTACTTC. Translating it yields CASSLTGGQYEQYF.

The chain couples TRBV9 to TRBJ2-5, with 8 bases that match TRBD1. The germline V gene has CDR1 SGDLS and CDR2 YYNGEE. V lost 3 bases, J lost 1 base, and 5 bases stayed unmatched. The CDR3 extends over 15 amino acids. The CDR3 here is CASSDRTGSQETQYF. CDR3 bases: TGTGCCAGCAGCGACCGGACAGGGTCCCAAGAGACCCAGTACTTC.

This chain connects TRBV6-5 to TRBJ2-5; weak D call: TRBD1 (5 bases). The CDR3 is made up of 14 amino acids. The V gene lost 4 bases and the J gene lost 5 bases, with 14 bases spanning the gap. The germline gives CDR1 MNHEY, CDR2 SVGAGI. Here the CDR3 DNA reads TGTGCCAGCAGTTTGCTGACAGTAGGGGAGACCCAGTACTTC. Protein sequence: CASSLLTVGETQYF.

This rearrangement joins TRBV6-5 to TRBJ2-3; D might be TRBD1 (5 bases). Trimming took 5 bases from V and 3 from J, leaving 12 bases between them. This CDR3 contains 14 residues. CDR1 MNHEY and CDR2 SVGAGI come from the germline V gene. The CDR3 loop is CASSLQGTTDTQYF. CDR3 DNA: TGTGCCAGCAGTCTCCAGGGAACTACAGATACGCAGTATTTT.

The chain has TRBV7-9 and TRBJ2-1, with a tentative D call TRBD1 (6 bases). CDR1 SEHNR and CDR2 FQNEAQ come from the germline V gene (reference sequence). This CDR3 spans 14 amino acids. Trimming stripped 4 bases from V and 0 bases from J, with 7 bases between. The CDR3 reads CASSSGDSYNEQFF. In DNA form, the CDR3 reads TGTGCCAGCAGCTCAGGGGACTCCTACAATGAGCAGTTCTTC.

The CDR3 nucleotides are TGTGCCAGCAGCTTACCCAGGGTCTACGAGCAGTACTTC. Its translation is CASSLPRVYEQYF. The rearrangement uses TRBV7-9 and TRBJ2-7; TRBD1 might be the D (5 bases). V lost 2 bases and J 3 bases, leaving 8 bases between the germline ends. This CDR3 has 13 amino acids. Germline V gives CDR1 SEHNR, CDR2 FQNEAQ (reference sequence).

The chain is built from TRBV6-5 and TRBJ1-2; 7 nucleotides align to TRBD1. The V gene's germline CDR1 is MNHEY and CDR2 SVGAGI. The CDR3 loop spans 15 amino acids. The V gene end was trimmed by 6 bases and the J gene end by 5 bases; junction bases not matched to a gene: 12. The CDR3 here is CASSPRLGTAYGYTF. The CDR3 DNA reads as TGTGCCAGCAGCCCCAGGTTAGGGACAGCTTATGGCTACACCTTC.

This chain connects TRBV27 to TRBJ1-3, with D hard to call. This CDR3 is 17 amino acids long. The germline CDR1 and CDR2 sequences are MNHEY and SMNVEV (reference sequence). V shed 2 bases and J shed 1 base, with 15 bases lying between them. For the CDR3, the DNA is TGTGCCAGCAGTTTAAATCGGGGTGGATATTCTGGAAACACCATATATTTT. Translating it yields CASSLNRGGYSGNTIYF.

This sequence joins TRBV27 and TRBJ1-4; the D gene is possibly TRBD1 (5 bases). The CDR3 runs to 16 residues. V lost 7 bases and J 3 bases, leaving 18 bases between the germline ends. Looked up from germline, CDR1 is MNHEY and CDR2 is SMNVEV (reference sequence). The CDR3: CASNRVGVASNEKLFF. CDR3 in DNA: TGTGCCAGCAATCGCGTAGGGGTTGCTTCTAATGAAAAACTGTTTTTT. Combining the CDR3 with reference TRBV27 and TRBJ1-4 gives the whole variable domain EAQVTQNPRYLITVTGKKLTVTCSQNMNHEYMSWYRQDPGLGLRQIYYSMNVEVTDKGDVPEGYKVSRKEKRNFPLILESPSPNQTSLYFCASNRVGVASNEKLFFGSGTQLSVL.

This clone was seen once. V gene TRBV25-1 combines with J gene TRBJ2-2; 9 bases are shared with TRBD1. V shed 6 bases and J 4 bases; nucleotides not matched to a gene: 6. CDR1 and CDR2 (germline): MGHDK, SYGVNS. The CDR3 consists of 15 residues. This CDR3 reads CASSDQTGGTGELFF. CDR3 coding DNA: TGTGCCAGCAGCGACCAGACAGGGGGCACCGGGGAGCTGTTTTTT.

V gene TRBV7-2 combines with J gene TRBJ1-2; 7 positions agree with TRBD1. Losses at the gene ends were 4 bases for V and 4 bases for J; bases not matched to a gene: 9. This CDR3 region has 15 residues. Germline assignment: CDR1 SGHTA and CDR2 FQGNSA. In DNA form, the CDR3 reads TGTGCCAGCAGCTCCCAGACAGGGACCGTCTATGGCTACACCTTC. Translation: CASSSQTGTVYGYTF. The entire variable domain, with the rest obtained from reference TRBV7-2 and TRBJ1-2, is as follows: GAGVSQSPSNKVTEKGKDVELRCDPISGHTALYWYRQSLGQGLEFLIYFQGNSAPDKSGLPSDRFSAERTGGSVSTLTIQRTQQEDSAVYLCASSSQTGTVYGYTFGSGTRLTVV.

J is TRBJ1-5 and V is TRBV19, with D perhaps TRBD1 (6 bases). The length of the CDR3 is 15 residues. The germline CDR1 and CDR2 sequences are LNHDA and SQIVND (reference sequence). V dropped 0 bases and J dropped 2 bases, with 8 bases sitting between them. The CDR3 DNA is TGTGCCAGTAGTATAGATCAGGGGCGCAATCAGCCCCAGCATTTT. Its translation: CASSIDQGRNQPQHF.

The chain combines TRBV28 with TRBJ1-5; D not resolved. Germline CDR1 and CDR2: MDHEN and SYDVKM. V was trimmed by 7 bases and J by 6 bases, leaving 10 bases between them. This CDR3 spans 12 amino acids. CDR3 DNA: TGTGCCAGCACCTTGAACGGTCAGCCCCAGCATTTT. The encoded protein is CASTLNGQPQHF. The entire variable domain, with the rest obtained from reference TRBV28 and TRBJ1-5, is as follows: DVKVTQSSRYLVKRTGEKVFLECVQDMDHENMFWYRQDPGLGLRLIYFSYDVKMKEKGDIPEGYSVSREKKERFSLILESASTNQTSMYLCASTLNGQPQHFGDGTRLSIL.

J is TRBJ2-7 and V is TRBV27; 11 bases match TRBD2. The CDR3 runs to 16 residues. Germline CDR1 is MNHEY and CDR2 is SMNVEV (reference sequence). V dropped 4 bases and J dropped 0; count of bases not matched to a gene: 5. CDR3 in amino acids: CASSWGTSGSSYEQYF. The CDR3 coding sequence is TGTGCCAGCAGTTGGGGGACTAGCGGAAGCTCCTACGAGCAGTACTTC.

The chain carries TRBV19 and TRBJ1-1, with D perhaps matching TRBD1 (5 bases). The CDR3 covers 16 residues. The germline CDR1 and CDR2 sequences are LNHDA and SQIVND (reference sequence). Trimming pared 4 bases from V and 2 bases from J, leaving 17 bases between. The CDR3 here is CASSTPFSGYNTEAFF. CDR3 DNA sequence: TGTGCCAGTAGTACCCCCTTTTCAGGGTATAACACTGAAGCTTTCTTT.

This chain connects TRBV19 to TRBJ2-1; a possible D gene is TRBD2 (5 bases). Trimming left V 3 bases short and J 6 bases short, with 15 bases between. Germline values: CDR1 LNHDA, CDR2 SQIVND (reference sequence). This CDR3 is built from 15 residues. This chain's CDR3 is CASSISSSIINEQFF. Here the CDR3 DNA reads TGTGCCAGTAGTATCTCCTCTAGCATAATCAATGAGCAGTTCTTC.

J is TRBJ2-1 and V is TRBV27; no clear D. The CDR3 runs 13 residues. The V gene's germline CDR1 is MNHEY and CDR2 SMNVEV (reference sequence). V was clipped by 1 base and J by 7 bases, with 8 bases between them. CDR3 protein: CASSLLPLNEQFF. The CDR3 nucleotides read TGTGCCAGCAGTTTATTACCACTGAATGAGCAGTTCTTC.

This sequence joins TRBV27 and TRBJ1-5; 10 positions match TRBD1. In germline, CDR1 is MNHEY, CDR2 SMNVEV (reference sequence). V was pared by 10 bases and J by 2 bases, with 2 bases of the junction left unmatched. The CDR3 is 13 amino acids. CDR3 in amino acids: CAIGQGGNQPQHF. The CDR3 bases are TGTGCCATTGGACAGGGGGGCAATCAGCCCCAGCATTTT.

The genes are TRBV5-6 and TRBJ2-1, with 9 bases aligning to TRBD1. Trimming removed 4 bases from V and 5 bases from J; junction bases left unmatched: 4. Germline CDR1 reads SGHDT; CDR2 reads YYEEEE. The length of the CDR3 is 14 residues. The CDR3 sequence is CASSRQGENNEQFF. The CDR3 DNA reads TGTGCCAGCAGCAGACAGGGGGAAAACAATGAGCAGTTCTTC.

The V call is TRBV7-6, the J call TRBJ2-5, with 11 bases aligning to TRBD2. V gave up 2 bases and J gave up 4 bases; unmatched junction bases: 3. In germline, CDR1 is SGHVS, CDR2 FNYEAQ. This CDR3 is 15 amino acids long. CDR3: CASSLRLAGGETQYF. The CDR3 nucleotides read TGTGCCAGCAGCTTACGCCTAGCGGGGGGAGAGACCCAGTACTTC.

The chain employs TRBV9 and TRBJ2-1; D might be TRBD2 (5 bases). The CDR3 consists of 16 residues. The germline gives CDR1 SGDLS, CDR2 YYNGEE. V lost 3 bases and J 1 base, leaving 14 bases between the germline ends. In DNA form, the CDR3 reads TGTGCCAGCAGCGCGAGACGGACTGGATCCTACAATGAGCAGTTCTTC. Protein product: CASSARRTGSYNEQFF. The entire variable domain, with the rest obtained from reference TRBV9 and TRBJ2-1, is as follows: DSGVTQTPKHLITATGQRVTLRCSPRSGDLSVYWYQQSLDQGLQFLIQYYNGEERAKGNILERFSAQQFPDLHSELNLSSLELGDSALYFCASSARRTGSYNEQFFGPGTRLTVL.

This chain uses TRBV7-6 with TRBJ2-3; the D gene is possibly TRBD2 (6 bases). V was cut by 1 base and J by 1 base, with 9 bases left in between. CDR1 is SGHVS and CDR2 is FNYEAQ in the germline V gene. This CDR3 comprises 15 residues. The CDR3 DNA reads TGTGCCAGCAGCTTAGTTCCGGGGGGCACAGATACGCAGTATTTT. Translation gives CASSLVPGGTDTQYF. Full variable domain (missing parts from reference TRBV7-6 and TRBJ2-3): GAGVSQSPRYKVTKRGQDVALRCDPISGHVSLYWYRQALGQGPEFLTYFNYEAQQDKSGLPNDRFSAERPEGSISTLTIQRTEQRDSAMYRCASSLVPGGTDTQYFGPGTRLTVL.

This chain connects TRBV18 to TRBJ1-1; D may be TRBD1 (6 bases). Trimming took off 5 bases at V and 4 bases at J, with 11 bases between the two ends. The CDR3 is 13 amino acids. Germline V gene lookup returns CDR1 KGHSH and CDR2 LQKENI. The CDR3 region has the DNA TGTGCCAGCTCAGCGAACAGGGCCACTGAAGCTTTCTTT. Translating it yields CASSANRATEAFF.

This chain links TRBV5-1 with TRBJ2-7; D unclear. The CDR3 has 14 residues. With 4 bases removed from V and 6 bases from J, the gap between germline ends came to 17 bases. The germline CDR1 and CDR2 sequences are SGHRS and YFSETQ. CDR3 DNA: TGCGCCAGCAGCGGAGACCCCCCTAACCGCGAGCAGTACTTC. Residues: CASSGDPPNREQYF.

The rearrangement links TRBV15 to TRBJ1-5; D not resolved. V was trimmed by 2 bases and J by 3 bases, leaving 8 bases between them. This CDR3 is 14 amino acids long. Per germline, CDR1 LNHNV and CDR2 YYDKDF (reference sequence). In nucleotides, the CDR3 is TGTGCCACCAGCAGAACCGACATCAATCAGCCCCAGCATTTT. Its translation is CATSRTDINQPQHF.

The rearrangement links TRBV9 to TRBJ2-1; 9 nucleotides align to TRBD1. CDR3 length: 17 residues. Germline loops: CDR1 SGDLS, CDR2 YYNGEE. The ends lost 0 bases at V and 7 bases at J; junction bases unmatched: 11. The CDR3 DNA reads TGTGCCAGCAGCGTAGCTGGGGGGGGACAGGGTGTAAATGAGCAGTTCTTC. Translation gives CASSVAGGGQGVNEQFF. Full variable domain (remainder filled in from reference TRBV9 and TRBJ2-1): DSGVTQTPKHLITATGQRVTLRCSPRSGDLSVYWYQQSLDQGLQFLIQYYNGEERAKGNILERFSAQQFPDLHSELNLSSLELGDSALYFCASSVAGGGQGVNEQFFGPGTRLTVL.

In this sample, this clone turned up a few times. This chain uses TRBV7-9 with TRBJ2-7, with TRBD1 matching 7 bases. The CDR3 is 15 amino acids. Germline assignment: CDR1 SEHNR and CDR2 FQNEAQ (reference sequence). Germline trimming cut 5 bases from V and 4 bases from J; bases unmatched to any gene: 11. The CDR3 sequence is CASSTETTGEYEQYF. CDR3 DNA: TGTGCCAGCAGCACGGAGACAACAGGGGAATACGAGCAGTACTTC.

Only one count was recorded for this clone. V is TRBV29-1 and J is TRBJ2-1; D is unclear. The germline CDR1 and CDR2 sequences are SQVTM and ANQGSEA. Trimming cost V 5 bases and J 8 bases, with 13 bases left between them. The CDR3 spans 12 residues. The CDR3 DNA is TGCAGCGTTTATTTTTTTCGGGATGAGCAGTTCTTC. It encodes CSVYFFRDEQFF.

This chain joins TRBV6-6 and TRBJ2-7; D might be TRBD2 (7 bases). CDR3 length: 15 amino acids. V was clipped by 5 bases and J by 4 bases, with 18 bases between them. CDR1 is MNHNY and CDR2 is SVGAGI in the germline V gene (reference sequence). The CDR3 sequence is CASSPRVGGAYEQYF. The CDR3 region has the DNA TGTGCCAGCAGTCCCCGAGTTGGGGGGGCTTACGAGCAGTACTTC.